This TCR beta chain is drawn from a study of cytomegalovirus exposure and HLA in healthy donors. Study findings and constraints: Per published accounts, TCR beta sequences correctly predicted the HLA-A and HLA-B alleles of most subjects. It was fewer than 200 TCR beta chains that were listed as cytomegalovirus-associated. A link between a missense DCLRE1C variant and TCR beta V- and J-gene trimming emerged from a later analysis.

Germline CDR1 SQVTM, CDR2 ANQGSEA. This CDR3 is 13 amino acids long. The V end lost 3 bases, the J end lost 0 bases, and 9 bases lay between the germline ends. Comment on this clone: What it binds is unknown.

PCR primers comprised 60 Vbeta and 13 Jbeta primers. Clones were sequenced by immunoSEQ multiplex PCR, and TCRdb holds only the in-frame ones, with some missing. The sample holds around 100,000 clones, 70% to 80% seen once. The source is a woman in her sixties in good health and CMV-seropositive. Sequencing input: PBMCs. The chain couples TRBV29-1 to TRBJ2-7; weak D call: TRBD1 (5 bases). CDR3 in DNA: TGCAGCGTTGATGGGGCAGACTCCTACGAGCAGTACTTC. Protein sequence: CSVDGADSYEQYF.